The subject of this entry is one TCR beta chain. Its antigen is unidentified. The data derive from a study of vaccination effects on CD4 cells after COVID-19. Study findings and constraints: Convalescent patients in the study were few, and early post-infection timepoints were absent. The study found that only 1 of 255 vaccine-induced clones from healthy vaccinees cross-reacted with common cold coronaviruses.

With the ViraFEST assay, the study expanded antigen-specific CD4+ T cells using viral peptide pools, then sequenced them. Researchers isolated CD4+ T cells once approximately ten days of culture had elapsed. Vaccine recipients had no previous SARS-CoV-2 infection; their nucleocapsid antibodies were negative. IL-2 at 8 to 10 IU/ml and peptides at roughly 9.6 ug/ml were added to cultured PBMC, more than 1.5 million per well. IL-2 medium took the place of half the medium on both days 3 and 7. Clones were read by immunoSEQ multiplex PCR, and TCRdb kept only the in-frame ones, dropping some. The sample carries about 73,000 clones, roughly 74% recorded once. This sample comprised CD4+ T cells from PBMCs cultured with HCoV-NL63 spike peptides, obtained before COVID-19 vaccination. The source of this sequence is a human donor who received a COVID-19 vaccine.

This CDR3 is CASSQAGTGVGTEAFF. CDR3 DNA: TGCGCCAGCAGCCAAGCCGGGACGGGTGTAGGGACTGAAGCTTTCTTT. The chain employs TRBV4-1 and TRBJ1-1, with D maybe TRBD1 (5 bases). Germline V lookup: CDR1 MGHRA, CDR2 YSYEKL. Between the trimmed V and J ends, which lost 1 base and 5 bases, there was a span of 17 bases. This CDR3 region has 16 residues.